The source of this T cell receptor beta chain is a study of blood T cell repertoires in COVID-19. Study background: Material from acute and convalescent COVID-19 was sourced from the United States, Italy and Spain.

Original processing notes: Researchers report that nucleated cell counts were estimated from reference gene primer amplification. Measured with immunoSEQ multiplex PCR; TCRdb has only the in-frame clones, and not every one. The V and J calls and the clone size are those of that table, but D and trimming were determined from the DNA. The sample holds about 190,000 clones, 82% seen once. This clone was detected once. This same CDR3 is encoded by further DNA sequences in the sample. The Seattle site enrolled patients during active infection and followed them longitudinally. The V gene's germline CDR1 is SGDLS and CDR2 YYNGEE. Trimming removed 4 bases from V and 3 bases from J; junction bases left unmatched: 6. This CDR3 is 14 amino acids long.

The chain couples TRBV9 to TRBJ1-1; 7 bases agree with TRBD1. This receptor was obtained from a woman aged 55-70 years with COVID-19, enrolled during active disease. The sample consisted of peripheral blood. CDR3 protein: CASSFYDRDTEAFF. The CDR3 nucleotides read TGTGCCAGCAGCTTCTACGACAGGGACACTGAAGCTTTCTTT.